Given below is one T cell receptor beta chain in context. Only a few counts were recorded for this clone. There is no known antigen for this receptor. No quality values exist for individual bases; no much larger clone is one base distant. This sample was taken from a study of radiation and T cells in renal cell carcinoma (dated by TCRdb to the early 2020s). For context, the study as a whole: TCR beta sequencing covered around 50 samples in total, comprising some 25 tumors and about 27 peripheral blood samples. In the roughly 49 samples combined, some 4,100,000 unique CDR3 nucleotide sequences were found, encoding about 3 million unique CDR3 amino acid sequences.

This sample's time point label indicates: tumor resected at nephrectomy. The treatment or condition label of this sample denotes: 15 Gy SBRT to primary tumor, nephrectomy 4 weeks later. Samples were obtained from a clinical trial, in which 15 Gy stereotactic body radiation therapy was delivered to primary renal cell carcinomas and nephrectomy was performed 4 weeks later. Renal cell carcinoma with clear cell pathology was present in all patients. Tumors were dissociated mechanically, digested with collagenase/hyaluronidase at 37 degrees C, processed in gentleMACS C tubes, and stored in liquid nitrogen. Genomic DNA for TCR sequencing was prepared using the QIAamp DNA Blood Mini Kit (Qiagen). Only samples passing all quality control checks were included in the analyses. TCR beta libraries were generated from genomic DNA with the immunoSEQ kit, following the manufacturer's recommendations. Library preparation used a first multiplex PCR with proprietary primers, then a second PCR adding unique barcodes, with bead cleanups after each round. A positive control reaction and a negative control reaction, both provided in the kit, were run with every batch of samples. The final libraries were assessed on an Agilent 4200 TapeStation D1000 ScreenTape, pooled by volume, and quantified by qPCR. An Illumina NextSeq500 fitted with a MidOutput 150-cycle cartridge performed the sequencing, running 156 Read1 cycles and 15 Index1 cycles with the kit's custom primers. The pooled library was loaded at around 1 pM with a 20% PhiX control spike-in. In the original analysis: Vendor-processed data were analyzed in R, and a clonotype was defined as all T cells sharing the same CDR3 nucleotide sequence. In the clone abundance analyses, frequencies were normalized to the 10,000 most abundant clones in each sample. Public T cell clones, which averaged fewer than five per sample, were removed prior to analysis. ImmunoMap was used for dominant motif analysis with the PAM10 matrix, a gap penalty of 30, and a homology threshold of 0.3, and any motif reaching a cumulative frequency of at least 0.01 was considered dominant. Tumor-enriched and baseline blood-enriched clonotypes were defined by at least a 32-fold difference in abundance between compartments. The Baroni-Urbani and Buser coefficient was used to measure tumor-blood repertoire similarity, and groups were compared with two-tailed Wilcoxon tests in R. In its TCRdb copy, this immuneACCESS table keeps in-frame sequences only and misses some clones. Where compared with another copy, unresolved V genes explain less than half of these, and the others have no known cause. D and trimming come from the DNA, and the V and J calls and clone size come from that table. This sample has about 18,000 clones in its table, and less than 65% of those were observed once. The ten largest clonotypes hold 12% of the sample.

Summary of the overall study and its limitations: Because only small tumor regions of roughly 1 g were available, intratumoral heterogeneity was not captured. TCR clonality was higher in irradiated tumors than in controls, as the top 100 clonotypes made up an average of around 54% of the repertoire in irradiated tumors compared with around 40% in nephrectomy-only tumors. Compared with control tumors, irradiated tumors had a greater number of dominant CDR3 motifs, and these motifs made up a bigger portion of the repertoire. Because no pretreatment tumor biopsies were available, whether clonotypes were present in the tumor at baseline could not be determined. In blood, the top tumor clonotypes increased between baseline and 2 weeks post-radiation and then shrank by 4 weeks, which suggests that tumor-resident clones expanded only transiently. The single-armed trial design could not address effects of radiation dose or scheduling on the TCR repertoire.

Inclusive of the bounding cysteine and phenylalanine, the CDR3 is 11 residues long. CDR3 DNA only is kept here, 33 bases in frame from base 1. Between the V and J ends, shortened by 6 bases and 5 bases respectively, the junction contains 4 bases. The CDR1 and CDR2 encoded by the germline V gene (reference sequence) are SEHNR and FQNEAQ. The V gene is TRBV7-9 and the J gene is TRBJ1-4; the D gene is unclear. The receptor was derived from a man aged 50 or older with renal cell carcinoma. The sample was tumor tissue, taken from a patient whose treatment included radiotherapy and nephrectomy. The CDR3 in this case is CASSTNEKLFF. The nucleotides are TGTGCCAGCAGTACAAATGAAAAACTGTTTTTT.